One and the same sample provided the 16 T cell receptor beta chains below, sequenced in a study of shared clonotypes between healthy human individuals. Assay used: immunoSEQ multiplex PCR; TCRdb lists only in-frame clones, some missing. The sample records some 980,000 clones, over 75% being singletons. Sequenced input: memory CD4+ T cells sorted from blood. Subset meaning: CD45RA-negative fraction. The receptor set was obtained from a man between 18 and 29 years old in good health.

This sequence joins TRBV2 and TRBJ2-1; TRBD1 or TRBD2 may be the D gene (5 bases each). Trimming left V 1 base short and J 7 bases short, with 20 bases between. Germline CDR1 reads SNHLY; CDR2 reads FYNNEI. This CDR3 has 17 residues. Here the CDR3 DNA reads TGTGCCAGCAGTGAAGGGGGGAAGTCCTTGCTGAGGAATGAGCAGTTCTTC. It codes for CASSEGGKSLLRNEQFF. Using reference TRBV2 and TRBJ2-1 for the parts outside the CDR3, the full variable domain is EPEVTQTPSHQVTQMGQEVILRCVPISNHLYFYWYRQILGQKVEFLVSFYNNEISEKSEIFDDQFSVERPDGSNFTLKIRSTKLEDSAMYFCASSEGGKSLLRNEQFFGPGTRLTVL.

DNA for the CDR3: TGCGCCAGCAGCCGCCAACAGGCAACTAATGAAAAACTGTTTTTT. Its translation is CASSRQQATNEKLFF. The V and J genes are TRBV4-1 and TRBJ1-4, with D perhaps TRBD1 (5 bases). CDR3 size: 15 residues. The V end lost 4 bases, the J end lost 0 bases, and 9 bases lay between the germline ends. CDR1 and CDR2 (germline): MGHRA, YSYEKL.

This chain joins TRBV6-6 and TRBJ2-7; 9 bases are shared with TRBD2. Germline values: CDR1 MNHNY, CDR2 SVGAGI (reference sequence). The trim removed 4 bases at V and 2 bases at J, leaving 9 bases unmatched. This CDR3 region has 16 residues. CDR3 coding DNA: TGTGCCAGCAGTTCTTTCTGGACTAGCGTTGCCTACGAGCAGTACTTC. Amino acid sequence: CASSSFWTSVAYEQYF.

This sequence joins TRBV9 and TRBJ1-4, with 7 bases aligning to TRBD1. CDR3 size: 18 residues. V was clipped by 4 bases and J by 5 bases; unmatched bases: 17. Germline V gives CDR1 SGDLS, CDR2 YYNGEE. The CDR3 region is CASSPSLGEGARNEKLFF. The CDR3 DNA reads as TGTGCCAGCAGCCCTTCCCTGGGGGAGGGGGCGAGGAATGAAAAACTGTTTTTT.

This clone was counted once. CDR3 residues: CASSLRPESNEQFF. CDR3 in DNA: TGTGCCAGCAGCTTAAGGCCAGAATCCAATGAGCAGTTCTTC. The rearrangement links TRBV11-3 to TRBJ2-1; D gene unclear. Between the trimmed V and J ends, which lost 2 bases and 6 bases, there was a span of 11 bases. The CDR3 is 14 amino acids. CDR1 SGHNT and CDR2 YENEEA come from the germline V gene.

The gene calls are TRBV10-3 and TRBJ2-3, with a weak D call TRBD2 (5 bases). The CDR3 spans 14 residues. Trimming removed 7 bases from V and 0 bases from J, with 11 bases in between. The germline V gene encodes CDR1 ENHRY and CDR2 SYGVKD. The CDR3 loop reads CAIMRGSSTDTQYF. CDR3 nucleotides: TGTGCCATCATGCGTGGGAGTAGCACAGATACGCAGTATTTT.

In its sample, this clone was seen a few times. This sequence joins TRBV10-1 and TRBJ1-6; no reliable D call. Germline V gene data show CDR1 as WNHNN and CDR2 as SYGVQD (reference sequence). The CDR3 has 13 residues. Trimming pared 2 bases from V and 7 bases from J, leaving 6 bases between. The CDR3 reads CASSEAGNSPLHF. CDR3 sequence (DNA): TGCGCCAGCAGTGAGGCTGGGAATTCACCCCTCCACTTT.

The V gene is TRBV13, the J gene TRBJ2-7, with TRBD2 identical over 7 bases. CDR1 is PRHDT, CDR2 FYEKMQ, per germline (reference sequence). Unmatched junction bases numbered 4, after V lost 0 bases and J lost 2 bases. The CDR3 covers 15 residues. The CDR3 nucleotides read TGTGCCAGCAGCTTAGGGGTGGGAGGGCCCTACGAGCAGTACTTC. Protein sequence: CASSLGVGGPYEQYF.

The J gene is TRBJ1-2, the V gene TRBV5-1; possible D gene TRBD1, 5 bases. Germline V gene data show CDR1 as SGHRS and CDR2 as YFSETQ. This CDR3 has 13 residues. Trimming took off 0 bases at V and 6 bases at J, with 9 bases between the two ends. The CDR3 DNA reads as TGCGCCAGCAGCTTGGCCGACAGAAATGGCTACACCTTC. Its protein is CASSLADRNGYTF. Together with reference TRBV5-1 and TRBJ1-2, the CDR3 gives the full variable domain: KAGVTQTPRYLIKTRGQQVTLSCSPISGHRSVSWYQQTPGQGLQFLFEYFSETQRNKGNFPGRFSGRQFSNSRSEMNVSTLELGDSALYLCASSLADRNGYTFGSGTRLTVV.

The chain links TRBV5-4 to TRBJ2-1; 10 nucleotides match TRBD1. In germline, CDR1 is SGHNT, CDR2 YYREEE (reference sequence). Trimming cost V 0 bases and J 5 bases; bases outside gene matches: 5. There are 16 residues in the CDR3. Here the CDR3 DNA reads TGTGCCAGCAGCTTGGGCGGGACAGGGGCCAACAATGAGCAGTTCTTC. Amino acid sequence: CASSLGGTGANNEQFF.

V gene TRBV5-4 combines with J gene TRBJ2-2, with 9 bases lining up with TRBD2. The germline V gene has CDR1 SGHNT and CDR2 YYREEE (reference sequence). The CDR3 loop spans 17 amino acids. The V gene end was trimmed by 3 bases and the J gene end by 4 bases; junction bases not matched to a gene: 10. The CDR3 DNA reads TGTGCCAGCAGCTCTGGTAGCGGGAGATTAAGCACCGGGGAGCTGTTTTTT. This codes for CASSSGSGRLSTGELFF.

The rearrangement links TRBV2 to TRBJ2-1; tentative D call: TRBD1 (6 bases). Germline-derived CDR1 and CDR2 are SNHLY and FYNNEI. With 7 bases removed from V and 11 bases from J, the gap between germline ends came to 18 bases. The CDR3 runs 13 residues. The chain's CDR3 is CASTEGQAIKQFF. The CDR3 nucleotides read TGTGCCAGCACCGAGGGACAAGCGATTAAGCAGTTCTTC. Looking up the rest from reference TRBV2 and TRBJ2-1 gives the full variable domain: EPEVTQTPSHQVTQMGQEVILRCVPISNHLYFYWYRQILGQKVEFLVSFYNNEISEKSEIFDDQFSVERPDGSNFTLKIRSTKLEDSAMYFCASTEGQAIKQFFGPGTRLTVL.

The chain combines TRBV2 with TRBJ1-4, with D possibly matching TRBD1 (5 bases). The V gene lost 4 bases and the J gene lost 4 bases, with 7 bases spanning the gap. This CDR3 is built from 13 residues. The germline gives CDR1 SNHLY, CDR2 FYNNEI. This chain's CDR3 is CASSGDYNEKLFF. CDR3 DNA sequence: TGTGCCAGCAGTGGGGACTATAATGAAAAACTGTTTTTT.

In DNA, the CDR3 is TGTGCCAGTAGTACCCTTTATGGTTCGGACACTGAAGCTTTCTTT. Protein sequence: CASSTLYGSDTEAFF. V is TRBV19 and J is TRBJ1-1, with D unresolved. CDR3 length: 15 residues. Between the trimmed V and J ends, which lost 4 bases and 3 bases, there was a span of 15 bases. The germline V gene encodes CDR1 LNHDA and CDR2 SQIVND (reference sequence).

This rearrangement joins TRBV30 to TRBJ1-1; possibly TRBD1 for D (6 bases). Looked up from germline, CDR1 is GTSNPN and CDR2 is SVGIG (reference sequence). Deletions cut 3 bases from V and 3 bases from J, with 11 bases between. This CDR3 comprises 13 residues. The CDR3 loop is CAWRRGGHTEAFF. The DNA for the CDR3 is TGTGCCTGGAGAAGGGGGGGCCACACTGAAGCTTTCTTT.

This clone was seen repeatedly, ten times or more. The CDR3 reads CASSFPGQGRNGYTF. The DNA for the CDR3 is TGTGCCAGCAGCTTCCCGGGACAGGGACGCAACGGCTACACCTTC. The chain couples TRBV7-3 to TRBJ1-2; TRBD1 matches at 9 bases. V trimming: 3 bases; J trimming: 8 bases; junction bases outside the gene matches: 10. The CDR3 consists of 15 residues. Per the germline V gene, CDR1 is SGHTA and CDR2 is FQGTGA.